These 25 T cell receptor beta chains were sequenced from one sample in a study of shared clonotypes between healthy human individuals. TCRdb's table, derived via immunoSEQ multiplex PCR, lists solely in-frame clones and lacks some. The data hold just over 2,000,000 clones, with 85% to 95% observed a single time. The specimen was naive CD4+ T cells sorted from blood. Noted subset: CD45RA+ positively selected. These receptors all come from a man aged 18 to 30 in good health.

The rearrangement uses TRBV6-1 and TRBJ2-7; 9 bases line up with TRBD2. CDR3 length: 15 residues. The V gene end was trimmed by 6 bases and the J gene end by 5 bases; junction bases not matched to a gene: 11. Germline V gives CDR1 MNHNS, CDR2 SASEGT. CDR3: CASSVMGGLANEQYF. For the CDR3, the DNA is TGTGCCAGCAGCGTCATGGGAGGACTAGCGAACGAGCAGTACTTC.

This chain joins TRBV18 and TRBJ1-4, with 8 bases identical to TRBD1. V lost 1 base to trimming and J lost 7 bases; unmatched junction nucleotides: 2. The CDR3 spans 14 residues. Germline CDR1 KGHSH, CDR2 LQKENI. CDR3 nucleotides: TGTGCCAGCTCACCACAGACAGGGGTTGAAAAACTGTTTTTT. Translated: CASSPQTGVEKLFF.

This clone has only one observation. The chain couples TRBV10-1 to TRBJ2-2; D is ambiguous. V lost 4 bases and J lost 2, with 8 bases in between. Germline V gene lookup returns CDR1 WNHNN and CDR2 SYGVQD (reference sequence). The CDR3 consists of 14 residues. The CDR3 DNA reads as TGCGCCAGCAGTGTCGGAACAAACACCGGGGAGCTGTTTTTT. It is translated as CASSVGTNTGELFF.

V usage is TRBV6-6 and J usage is TRBJ2-7, with D perhaps TRBD1 or TRBD2 (6 bases each). V lost 7 bases and J lost 6, with 19 bases in between. Germline V CDR1 and CDR2: MNHNY, SVGAGI (reference sequence). The CDR3 is 14 residues long. CDR3 in DNA: TGTGCCAGCACCGGGTCCGGGGGCTTAGGCGAGCAGTACTTC. It yields the protein CASTGSGGLGEQYF.

The chain recombines TRBV7-9 with TRBJ2-4; TRBD1 matches at 7 bases. CDR1 is SEHNR and CDR2 is FQNEAQ in the germline V gene (reference sequence). The CDR3 is made up of 17 amino acids. V trimming: 4 bases; J trimming: 1 base; junction bases outside the gene matches: 10. The CDR3 loop reads CASSSDRVGLAKNIQYF. CDR3 DNA: TGTGCCAGCAGCTCAGACAGGGTGGGGTTGGCCAAAAACATTCAGTACTTC.

The rearrangement uses TRBV10-3 and TRBJ1-5, with D possibly TRBD1 on 5 matching bases. Trimming stripped 10 bases from V and 1 base from J, with 14 bases between. This CDR3 contains 14 residues. The germline gives CDR1 ENHRY, CDR2 SYGVKD. CDR3 bases: TGTGCCACTTCCGATGGGGCGAGCAATCAGCCCCAGCATTTT. This gives the protein CATSDGASNQPQHF.

Of note for this clone: This sample includes further DNA sequences coding for the same CDR3. J is TRBJ2-3 and V is TRBV5-1; D may match TRBD1 or TRBD2 (6 bases each). Trimming removed 4 bases from V and 0 bases from J, with 15 bases in between. The CDR3 sequence is 16 residues long. Germline-derived CDR1 and CDR2 are SGHRS and YFSETQ. This chain's CDR3 is CASSLVGGPSTDTQYF. The CDR3 bases are TGCGCCAGCAGCCTAGTGGGGGGCCCCAGCACAGATACGCAGTATTTT. The full variable domain, rest sourced from reference TRBV5-1 and TRBJ2-3, is KAGVTQTPRYLIKTRGQQVTLSCSPISGHRSVSWYQQTPGQGLQFLFEYFSETQRNKGNFPGRFSGRQFSNSRSEMNVSTLELGDSALYLCASSLVGGPSTDTQYFGPGTRLTVL.

V usage is TRBV6-6 and J usage is TRBJ2-5; D not certain. The length of the CDR3 is 15 residues. Germline-derived CDR1 and CDR2 are MNHNY and SVGAGI (reference sequence). V gave up 3 bases and J gave up 2 bases, with 13 bases separating them. The CDR3 DNA reads as TGTGCCAGCAGTTATGGCATAAAGGGTCAAGAGACCCAGTACTTC. This gives the protein CASSYGIKGQETQYF.

The rearrangement links TRBV5-1 to TRBJ2-3; D not resolved. The V end lost 4 bases, the J end lost 0 bases, and 9 bases lay between the germline ends. There are 14 residues in the CDR3. Germline V gives CDR1 SGHRS, CDR2 YFSETQ. The CDR3 nucleotides are TGCGCCAGCAGCCAATCGGGTAGCACAGATACGCAGTATTTT. It specifies CASSQSGSTDTQYF.

J is TRBJ1-6 and V is TRBV18, with TRBD1 matching 8 bases. The V gene's germline CDR1 is KGHSH and CDR2 LQKENI. The CDR3 runs 16 residues. V gave up 3 bases and J gave up 7 bases; unmatched junction bases: 8. CDR3 in DNA: TGTGCCAGCTCACCCTTTGCCGGGACAGGCAATTCACCCCTCCACTTT. It translates to CASSPFAGTGNSPLHF.

This chain links TRBV15 with TRBJ1-2; 9 nucleotides agree with TRBD1. V was pared by 2 bases and J by 4 bases, with 11 bases of the junction left unmatched. The length of the CDR3 is 17 residues. Per the germline V gene, CDR1 is LNHNV and CDR2 is YYDKDF (reference sequence). CDR3 sequence reads: CATSRMTGGGGGYGYTF. Here the CDR3 DNA reads TGTGCCACCAGCAGAATGACAGGGGGAGGAGGTGGCTATGGCTACACCTTC.

This clone occurred a few times. The chain combines TRBV5-1 with TRBJ1-2; 11 bases fit TRBD1. Per the germline V gene, CDR1 is SGHRS and CDR2 is YFSETQ. V gave up 5 bases and J gave up 3 bases; unmatched junction bases: 3. CDR3 length: 14 residues. CDR3 loop: CASRRGQGDYGYTF. DNA of the CDR3: TGCGCCAGCAGACGGGGACAGGGGGACTATGGCTACACCTTC.

The V and J genes are TRBV6-5 and TRBJ1-5; D ambiguous. Trimming left V 5 bases short and J 3 bases short, with 8 bases between. Germline lookup yields CDR1 MNHEY and CDR2 SVGAGI. The CDR3 is 13 amino acids. The CDR3 sequence is CASSGEDNQPQHF. The CDR3 DNA is TGTGCCAGCAGTGGTGAGGACAATCAGCCCCAGCATTTT.

The chain combines TRBV4-1 with TRBJ1-5; D is undetermined. The CDR3 spans 14 residues. CDR1 is MGHRA, CDR2 YSYEKL, per germline. Trimming shortened V by 0 bases and J by 5 bases, and 8 bases separated the two germline ends. The chain's CDR3 is CASSQERVYQPQHF. For the CDR3, the DNA is TGCGCCAGCAGCCAAGAAAGGGTTTATCAGCCCCAGCATTTT.

The chain links TRBV5-1 to TRBJ2-7; 7 nucleotides match TRBD1. The junction had 9 bases not matched to a gene; V was cut back by 0 bases and J by 3 bases. Germline V gene data show CDR1 as SGHRS and CDR2 as YFSETQ. CDR3 length: 16 residues. CDR3 coding DNA: TGCGCCAGCAGCTTGGATGGACAGGCCAGGAGCTACGAGCAGTACTTC. It translates to CASSLDGQARSYEQYF.

The CDR3: CASSAGPNSYEQYF. CDR3 coding DNA: TGTGCCAGCAGCGCGGGGCCGAATTCCTACGAGCAGTACTTC. V usage is TRBV9 and J usage is TRBJ2-7; D possibly matches TRBD1 or TRBD2 (5 bases each). Germline V gives CDR1 SGDLS, CDR2 YYNGEE. The CDR3 totals 14 residues. V lost 3 bases and J lost 1, with 11 bases in between. Full variable domain (rest looked up from reference TRBV9 and TRBJ2-7): DSGVTQTPKHLITATGQRVTLRCSPRSGDLSVYWYQQSLDQGLQFLIQYYNGEERAKGNILERFSAQQFPDLHSELNLSSLELGDSALYFCASSAGPNSYEQYFGPGTRLTVT.

In the case of this clone: This CDR3 is also generated by other DNA sequences in the sample. V is TRBV7-8 and J is TRBJ1-2; a possible D gene is TRBD1 (6 bases). Germline CDR1 SGHVS, CDR2 FQNEAQ. Trimming cost V 5 bases and J 3 bases, with 10 bases left between them. The CDR3 is made up of 13 amino acids. CDR3: CASSLSGDYGYTF. CDR3 bases: TGTGCCAGCAGCCTATCAGGGGACTATGGCTACACCTTC.

This clone was seen a single time. The gene calls are TRBV2 and TRBJ2-6; D is unclear. Between the trimmed V and J ends, which lost 4 bases and 13 bases, there was a span of 5 bases. The CDR3 consists of 10 residues. CDR1 is SNHLY and CDR2 is FYNNEI in the germline V gene. CDR3: CASSVEVLTF. The CDR3 nucleotides read TGTGCCAGCAGTGTGGAGGTCCTGACTTTC.

The chain uses TRBV2 and TRBJ1-2; D gene uncertain. CDR1 and CDR2 (germline): SNHLY, FYNNEI. Trimming shortened V by 2 bases and J by 2 bases, and 6 bases separated the two germline ends. The length of the CDR3 is 13 residues. The CDR3 nucleotides are TGTGCCAGCAGTGAAAGGCAGAACTATGGCTACACCTTC. This gives the protein CASSERQNYGYTF.

The V call is TRBV7-9, the J call TRBJ1-4; D uncertain. The CDR3 totals 15 residues. V was clipped by 4 bases and J by 5 bases, with 14 bases between them. The germline V gene encodes CDR1 SEHNR and CDR2 FQNEAQ (reference sequence). CDR3 sequence (DNA): TGTGCCAGCAGCTCCATGGGGAGCGTGAATGAAAAACTGTTTTTT. This encodes CASSSMGSVNEKLFF.

The chain couples TRBV6-5 to TRBJ1-1; TRBD1 matches at 9 bases. V dropped 6 bases and J dropped 11; count of bases not matched to a gene: 10. CDR3 length: 13 residues. Germline V lookup: CDR1 MNHEY, CDR2 SVGAGI. This CDR3 reads CASRRDRESLAFF. CDR3 coding DNA: TGTGCCAGCAGGCGGGACAGGGAATCGCTGGCTTTCTTT.

The chain carries TRBV11-2 and TRBJ2-7; the match to TRBD2 covers 9 bases. This CDR3 is 15 amino acids long. V trimming: 5 bases; J trimming: 0 bases; junction bases outside the gene matches: 5. Germline V gene lookup returns CDR1 SGHAT and CDR2 FQNNGV. In DNA form, the CDR3 reads TGTGCCAGCAGCATCGAGCGGGGGGACTCCTACGAGCAGTACTTC. Translation: CASSIERGDSYEQYF.

The rearrangement joins TRBV30 to TRBJ2-2, with a weak D call TRBD1 (5 bases). From germline, CDR1 is GTSNPN and CDR2 SVGIG (reference sequence). V lost 6 bases to trimming and J lost 5 bases, with 7 bases between them. This CDR3 has 11 amino acids. Written as DNA, the CDR3 is TGTGCCTGCACAGGTACCGGGGAGCTGTTTTTT. Its translation is CACTGTGELFF.

The chain combines TRBV5-1 with TRBJ2-2; tentatively, D is TRBD1 (6 bases). V lost 1 base to trimming and J lost 4 bases, with 14 bases between them. Germline values: CDR1 SGHRS, CDR2 YFSETQ. CDR3 length: 16 residues. The CDR3 nucleotides are TGCGCCAGCAGCTTGTCCCCCCTACAGGGCACCGGGGAGCTGTTTTTT. Residues: CASSLSPLQGTGELFF.

This clone appeared once. The genes are TRBV5-6 and TRBJ1-6, with TRBD1 identical over 8 bases. Germline-derived CDR1 and CDR2 are SGHDT and YYEEEE. The CDR3 totals 16 residues. The ends lost 4 bases at V and 6 bases at J; junction bases unmatched: 9. CDR3 in DNA: TGTGCCAGCAGCCTTGGGGGGACAGGCCTTAATTCACCCCTCCACTTT. Amino acid sequence: CASSLGGTGLNSPLHF.